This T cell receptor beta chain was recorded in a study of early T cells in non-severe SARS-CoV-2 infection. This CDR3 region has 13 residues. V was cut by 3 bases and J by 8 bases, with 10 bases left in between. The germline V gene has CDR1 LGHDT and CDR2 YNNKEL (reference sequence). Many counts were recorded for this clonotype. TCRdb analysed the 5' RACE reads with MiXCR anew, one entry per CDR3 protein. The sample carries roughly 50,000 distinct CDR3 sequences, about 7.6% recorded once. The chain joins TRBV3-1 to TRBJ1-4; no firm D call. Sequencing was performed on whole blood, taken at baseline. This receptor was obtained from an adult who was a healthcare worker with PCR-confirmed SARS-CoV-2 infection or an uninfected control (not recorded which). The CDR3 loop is CASSHNDGEKLFF. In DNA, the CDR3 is TGTGCCAGCAGCCATAACGACGGAGAAAAACTGTTTTTT.